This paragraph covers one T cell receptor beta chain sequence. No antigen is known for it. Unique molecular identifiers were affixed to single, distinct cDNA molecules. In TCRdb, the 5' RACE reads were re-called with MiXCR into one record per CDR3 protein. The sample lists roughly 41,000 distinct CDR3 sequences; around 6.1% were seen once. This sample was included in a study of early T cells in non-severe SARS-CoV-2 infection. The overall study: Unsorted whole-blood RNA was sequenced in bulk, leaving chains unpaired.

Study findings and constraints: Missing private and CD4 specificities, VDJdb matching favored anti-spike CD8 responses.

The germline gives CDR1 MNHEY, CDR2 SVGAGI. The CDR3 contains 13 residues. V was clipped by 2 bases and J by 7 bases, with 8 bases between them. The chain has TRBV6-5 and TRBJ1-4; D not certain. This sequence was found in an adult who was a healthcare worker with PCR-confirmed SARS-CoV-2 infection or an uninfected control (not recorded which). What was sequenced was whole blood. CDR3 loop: CASSYRSFEKLFF. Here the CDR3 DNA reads TGTGCCAGCAGTTACCGCAGTTTTGAAAAACTGTTTTTT.